Each of the 8 T cell receptor beta chains below was sequenced from the same sample in a study of blood T cell repertoires in COVID-19. Libraries were prepared by immunoSEQ multiplex PCR; TCRdb keeps only in-frame clonotypes and omits some of them. The sample carries 46,000 or so clones, roughly 86% recorded once. Material for sequencing was peripheral blood. These receptors were obtained from a man in his sixties with active or convalescent COVID-19.

The chain joins TRBV6-5 to TRBJ2-7; TRBD1 matches 11 bases. J was trimmed by 6 bases and V by 2 bases; bases with no gene match: 6. Germline lookup yields CDR1 MNHEY and CDR2 SVGAGI. The CDR3 consists of 15 residues. This chain's CDR3 is CASSYPGTGGGEQYF. As DNA, the CDR3 is TGTGCCAGCAGTTACCCCGGGACAGGGGGTGGCGAGCAGTACTTC.

V usage is TRBV5-5 and J usage is TRBJ2-3; the D gene is possibly TRBD1 (6 bases). The CDR3 covers 17 residues. Germline V gene data show CDR1 as SGHKS and CDR2 as YYEKEE (reference sequence). Trimming left V 4 bases short and J 3 bases short, with 21 bases between. CDR3 in DNA: TGTGCCAGCAGCCAAGAAAACAGGGAAAAACGGACAGATACGCAGTATTTT. Amino acids: CASSQENREKRTDTQYF.

The V and J genes are TRBV6-5 and TRBJ1-1; the D is unclear. Germline V gene lookup returns CDR1 MNHEY and CDR2 SVGAGI. This CDR3 contains 15 residues. The V end lost 0 bases, the J end lost 1 base, and 9 bases lay between the germline ends. CDR3 coding DNA: TGTGCCAGCAGTTACTCGAGTGGAGGGAACACTGAAGCTTTCTTT. It translates to CASSYSSGGNTEAFF.

The chain couples TRBV7-3 to TRBJ2-1, with 9 bases that match TRBD1. The CDR3 sequence is 16 residues long. Trimming at V came to 5 bases and at J to 3 bases, leaving 8 bases not matched to a gene. Germline V gives CDR1 SGHTA, CDR2 FQGTGA. Here the CDR3 DNA reads TGTGCCAGCAGCCCCCAGGGGACAGGGAACTACAATGAGCAGTTCTTC. Protein product: CASSPQGTGNYNEQFF.

The rearrangement joins TRBV18 to TRBJ1-6; D is uncertain. Germline values: CDR1 KGHSH, CDR2 LQKENI. V was shortened by 3 bases and J by 0 bases, with 6 bases between the two germline ends. The CDR3 extends over 15 amino acids. CDR3 region: CASSPLSSYNSPLHF. CDR3 in DNA: TGTGCCAGCTCACCCTTGAGCTCCTATAATTCACCCCTCCACTTT.

The gene calls are TRBV6-6 and TRBJ2-3; 9 bases map to TRBD1. This CDR3 region has 16 residues. Germline V gene sequence: CDR1 MNHNY, CDR2 SVGAGI (reference sequence). V lost 5 bases and J lost 5; bases outside the gene matches: 11. Here the CDR3 reads CASSNPQQGAQDTQYF. CDR3 nucleotide sequence: TGTGCCAGCAGTAACCCCCAACAGGGGGCTCAAGATACGCAGTATTTT.

V gene TRBV7-3 combines with J gene TRBJ1-5; 11 bases match TRBD1. Losses at the gene ends were 4 bases for V and 3 bases for J; bases not matched to a gene: 2. The CDR3 totals 15 residues. Germline V gene data show CDR1 as SGHTA and CDR2 as FQGTGA. The CDR3 coding sequence is TGTGCCAGCAGCTCGGGACAGGGGGTCAATCAGCCCCAGCATTTT. As protein: CASSSGQGVNQPQHF.

This chain joins TRBV29-1 and TRBJ2-2; the D gene is possibly TRBD2 (5 bases). The CDR3 loop spans 14 amino acids. Germline V lookup: CDR1 SQVTM, CDR2 ANQGSEA. Trimming stripped 4 bases from V and 4 bases from J, with 13 bases between. CDR3 bases: TGCAGCGTTGGGGCTCGTGAGGGCACCGGGGAGCTGTTTTTT. Protein sequence: CSVGAREGTGELFF.